This T cell receptor (beta chain) was obtained from a study of OX40 agonist ivuxolimab in advanced cancers. General study points: Expanded clones tended on average to be more numerous among CD8+ T cells than CD4+.

The assay was immunoSEQ multiplex PCR, and TCRdb's table has in-frame clones only and misses some. The table includes about 29,000 clones, approximately 80% detected once. The J segment lost 3 bases and the V segment lost 3 bases, leaving 5 bases of the junction unmatched. Germline CDR1 and CDR2: SQVTM and ANQGSEA. This CDR3 has 14 residues. A single count supports this clone. Its cognate antigen is unknown. J is TRBJ2-1 and V is TRBV29-1; 7 bases align to TRBD2. This TCR was recovered from an adult with an advanced solid tumor such as melanoma, head and neck, liver or kidney cancer. Sequenced here: CD4+ or CD8+ T cells sorted from blood, sampled in a trial of the OX40 agonist ivuxolimab. In DNA, the CDR3 is TGCAGCGTTGAGGGTCTAGCGGTCTACAATGAGCAGTTCTTC. It encodes CSVEGLAVYNEQFF.